This T cell receptor beta chain was sequenced during a study of tissue T cells after allogeneic stem cell transplantation. Remarks on this clone: Its antigen is not known.

Study-level points and caveats: Blood and spleen captured only part of the tissue TCR repertoire. Within patients, tissue anatomy strongly shaped TCR repertoire composition.

CDR1 is LGHDT, CDR2 YNNKEL, per germline (reference sequence). The CDR3 runs 14 residues. J gave up 7 bases and V 3 bases, and 6 bases lay outside the gene matches. TCRdb keeps only in-frame clones here, not all; method: immunoSEQ multiplex PCR. This sample has about 3,100 clones, with approximately 71% found just once. This research-autopsy study prospectively enrolled adult allogeneic hematopoietic cell transplant recipients with steroid-refractory graft-versus-host disease. The rearrangement uses TRBV3-1 (or the pseudogene TRBV3-2) and TRBJ2-1, with TRBD1 matching over 7 bases. This clonotype was sampled from a male patient at least 60 years old with steroid-refractory graft-versus-host disease after an allogeneic stem cell transplant. The T cells may partly be graft donor cells. The sequencing used small intestine tissue, collected at autopsy. The CDR3 region has the DNA TGTGCCAGCAGCCACGTGACAGGGAAAAATGAGCAGTTCTTC. Protein product: CASSHVTGKNEQFF.